Below are 25 T cell receptor beta chains sequenced from a single sample in a study of response to subunit inactivated influenza vaccine. TCRdb fed the RT-PCR reads into MiXCR, producing one record per CDR3 protein. The repertoire holds about 570,000 distinct CDR3 sequences, with around 11% as singletons. In addition, the sample was reused for a study of T cells expressing NK-cell markers. That paper states: For TCR beta, cDNA was produced by 5'RACE template switching with UMIs.

The sample was PBMCs from blood, taken on the day of vaccination. The receptors here all came from a man between 50 and 59 years old who received an inactivated influenza vaccine.

This clonotype was seen a handful of times. The chain recombines TRBV19 with TRBJ2-1; 9 bases agree with TRBD2. The CDR3 covers 15 residues. Germline values: CDR1 LNHDA, CDR2 SQIVND (reference sequence). Losses at the gene ends were 5 bases for V and 8 bases for J; bases not matched to a gene: 10. The CDR3 loop reads CASSSGGGGAYEQFF. The CDR3, as DNA: TGTGCCAGTAGTTCCGGTGGCGGGGGGGCCTATGAGCAGTTCTTC.

This clonotype has a handful of counts. The rearrangement links TRBV20-1 to TRBJ2-5, with D possibly TRBD2 on 6 matching bases. CDR3 length: 14 amino acids. CDR1 is DFQATT, CDR2 SNEGSKA, per germline (reference sequence). V lost 0 bases, J lost 1 base, and 9 bases lay in between. The CDR3, as DNA: TGCAGTGCTAGAGACGAGGGACTCCAAGAGACCCAGTACTTC. Amino acids: CSARDEGLQETQYF.

This clonotype turned up a few times. J is TRBJ1-6 and V is TRBV11-3; 7 bases fit TRBD1. This CDR3 has 15 amino acids. Germline V gene sequence: CDR1 SGHNT, CDR2 YENEEA. V trimming: 7 bases; J trimming: 5 bases; junction bases outside the gene matches: 8. The CDR3 nucleotides are TGTGCCAGCACCACGAGACAGGGCCATAATTCACCCCTCCACTTT. It is translated as CASTTRQGHNSPLHF.

V gene TRBV20-1 combines with J gene TRBJ1-5, with D possibly being TRBD1 (5 bases). V lost 3 bases and J 0 bases, leaving 15 bases between the germline ends. Germline V CDR1 and CDR2: DFQATT, SNEGSKA (reference sequence). This CDR3 spans 16 amino acids. CDR3 in amino acids: CSARAGRGVSNQPQHF. For the CDR3, the DNA is TGCAGTGCTAGGGCGGGGCGAGGAGTTAGCAATCAGCCCCAGCATTTT.

The V gene is TRBV7-8, the J gene TRBJ2-7; D assignment may be TRBD1 or TRBD2 (5 bases each). Germline CDR1 and CDR2: SGHVS and FQNEAQ. This CDR3 is built from 14 residues. V lost 0 bases to trimming and J lost 5 bases, with 11 bases between them. The CDR3 DNA follows: TGTGCCAGCAGCTTAGCGAACGGGGCCCACGAGCAGTACTTC. Translating gives CASSLANGAHEQYF.

The chain's CDR3 is CASSLEDQETQYF. The CDR3 nucleotides are TGTGCCAGCAGCTTAGAGGACCAAGAGACCCAGTACTTC. This chain uses TRBV7-9 with TRBJ2-5; unclear D gene. The CDR3 is made up of 13 amino acids. V was trimmed by 1 base and J by 0 bases, leaving 3 bases between them. The germline CDR1 and CDR2 sequences are SEHNR and FQNEAQ (reference sequence). Full variable domain (rest looked up from reference TRBV7-9 and TRBJ2-5): DTGVSQNPRHKITKRGQNVTFRCDPISEHNRLYWYRQTLGQGPEFLTYFQNEAQLEKSRLLSDRFSAERPKGSFSTLEIQRTEQGDSAMYLCASSLEDQETQYFGPGTRLLVL.

This clonotype came up a few times. The chain uses TRBV12-3 or TRBV12-4 and TRBJ2-1; unclear D gene. Trimming took off 6 bases at V and 8 bases at J, with 17 bases between the two ends. CDR3 length: 14 amino acids. The CDR3 is CASSLAARAHEQFF. In nucleotides, the CDR3 is TGTGCCAGCAGCCTTGCCGCTCGCGCCCATGAGCAGTTCTTC.

This clonotype has more than one count but fewer than ten. The chain's CDR3 is CASSESGDRPGTDTQYF. The CDR3 coding sequence is TGCGCCAGCAGTGAGTCCGGGGACAGACCTGGCACAGATACGCAGTATTTT. The rearrangement joins TRBV10-2 to TRBJ2-3; TRBD1 matches 7 bases. V trimming: 0 bases; J trimming: 1 base; junction bases outside the gene matches: 7. This CDR3 comprises 17 residues. Looked up from germline, CDR1 is WSHSY and CDR2 is SAAADI.

The rearrangement uses TRBV19 and TRBJ2-6; tentatively, D is TRBD1 (6 bases). The V end lost 5 bases, the J end lost 0 bases, and 11 bases lay between the germline ends. Germline V lookup: CDR1 LNHDA, CDR2 SQIVND (reference sequence). CDR3 size: 16 residues. CDR3 DNA sequence: TGTGCCAGTAGTCCGAAAGGGGGCTCTGGGGCCAACGTCCTGACTTTC. Translation gives CASSPKGGSGANVLTF.

In this sample, this clonotype turned up many times. DNA for the CDR3: TGTGCCAGCAGTTTCGGACAGGGTAAACAGCCCCAGCATTTT. It encodes CASSFGQGKQPQHF. The V and J genes are TRBV12-3 or TRBV12-4 and TRBJ1-5, with 8 bases identical to TRBD1. This CDR3 region has 14 residues. V was pared by 3 bases and J by 7 bases, with 5 bases of the junction left unmatched.

The chain is built from TRBV7-9 and TRBJ2-7, with D unresolved. V was clipped by 3 bases and J by 6 bases, with 9 bases between them. The CDR3 covers 12 residues. CDR1 and CDR2 from the germline V gene are SEHNR and FQNEAQ (reference sequence). The chain's CDR3 is CASSLGPVEQYF. The DNA for the CDR3 is TGTGCCAGCAGCTTGGGCCCCGTCGAGCAGTACTTC.

This clonotype came up a few times. This chain uses TRBV28 with TRBJ2-6, with 10 bases aligning to TRBD2. Germline CDR1 is MDHEN and CDR2 is SYDVKM. This CDR3 spans 16 amino acids. Trimming took 6 bases from V and 2 from J; bases not matched to a gene: 4. The CDR3 DNA reads TGTGCCAGCAGCAAAACTAGCGGGGCTGGGGCCAACGTCCTGACTTTC. It translates to CASSKTSGAGANVLTF.

The chain combines TRBV18 with TRBJ1-5, with D hard to call. Germline CDR1 is KGHSH and CDR2 is LQKENI. The length of the CDR3 is 13 residues. The V end was cut by 3 bases, the J end by 5 bases, with 8 bases between. CDR3 region: CASSPQEDQPQHF. In DNA form, the CDR3 reads TGTGCCAGCTCACCGCAGGAAGATCAGCCCCAGCATTTT.

CDR3 DNA sequence: TGTGCCAGCAGGCGGACGGCCGTTCAGCCCCAGCATTTT. Translating gives CASRRTAVQPQHF. The chain links TRBV12-3 or TRBV12-4 to TRBJ1-5; D is undetermined. This CDR3 region has 13 residues. The V gene lost 6 bases and the J gene lost 6 bases, with 12 bases spanning the gap.

The chain recombines TRBV10-3 with TRBJ2-5, with a weak D call TRBD2 (7 bases). Trimming removed 3 bases from V and 5 bases from J, with 19 bases in between. CDR1 is ENHRY, CDR2 SYGVKD, per germline. The CDR3 loop spans 16 amino acids. The CDR3 DNA reads as TGTGCCATCAGTGATCATGGGGGGGCCCGTGGGGAGACCCAGTACTTC. Translation: CAISDHGGARGETQYF.

This clonotype was counted only a few times. The chain joins TRBV7-2 to TRBJ1-1; D is undetermined. Germline lookup yields CDR1 SGHTA and CDR2 FQGNSA. Deletions cut 2 bases from V and 3 bases from J, with 13 bases between. The CDR3 has 15 residues. Here the CDR3 reads CASSLNNLGDTEAFF. As DNA, the CDR3 is TGTGCCAGCAGCTTAAACAATCTCGGGGACACTGAAGCTTTCTTT.

This clonotype has a handful of counts. This chain connects TRBV6-1 to TRBJ2-7, with D uncertain. Germline CDR1 MNHNS, CDR2 SASEGT. The CDR3 covers 15 residues. Trimming took off 5 bases at V and 0 bases at J, with 14 bases between the two ends. Written as DNA, the CDR3 is TGTGCCAGCAGTCCGGCGGTTCCGAGCTCCTACGAGCAGTACTTC. It yields the protein CASSPAVPSSYEQYF.

This clonotype has a count of ten or more. The J gene is TRBJ2-3, the V gene TRBV20-1, with unresolved D. CDR3 length equals 11 residues. Germline loops: CDR1 DFQATT, CDR2 SNEGSKA (reference sequence). V lost 4 bases and J lost 2, with 4 bases in between. The DNA of the CDR3 is TGCAGTGCTAAGTCCACAGATACGCAGTATTTT. Translation: CSAKSTDTQYF.

This clonotype came up a few times. This chain joins TRBV12-3 or TRBV12-4 and TRBJ1-6; D remains unclear. The CDR3 extends over 14 amino acids. V was pared by 7 bases and J by 2 bases, with 9 bases between. CDR3 DNA: TGTGCCAGCACCGCCAAGGCCTATAATTCACCCCTCCACTTT. Translated: CASTAKAYNSPLHF.

This clonotype was observed a few times. The chain has TRBV7-9 and TRBJ1-4; tentatively, D is TRBD1 (5 bases). CDR1 and CDR2 (germline): SEHNR, FQNEAQ (reference sequence). V shed 4 bases and J shed 4 bases, with 19 bases lying between them. The CDR3 contains 17 residues. CDR3 region: CASSSGGGAGRNEKLFF. The CDR3 nucleotides read TGTGCCAGCAGCTCCGGGGGTGGGGCAGGACGTAATGAAAAACTGTTTTTT.

This clonotype was detected only a few times. The rearrangement uses TRBV4-1 and TRBJ2-7, with TRBD2 matching over 9 bases. This CDR3 is built from 16 residues. In germline, CDR1 is MGHRA, CDR2 YSYEKL. Losses at the gene ends were 6 bases for V and 2 bases for J; bases not matched to a gene: 11. DNA of the CDR3: TGCGCCAGCAGATCTCTAGCACTAGCGGGCCCCTACGAGCAGTACTTC. This codes for CASRSLALAGPYEQYF.

This clonotype was observed a few times. The J gene is TRBJ2-3, the V gene TRBV5-1; 8 nucleotides align to TRBD2. V trimming: 3 bases; J trimming: 0 bases; junction bases outside the gene matches: 9. Germline lookup yields CDR1 SGHRS and CDR2 YFSETQ. This CDR3 region has 17 residues. CDR3 DNA: TGCGCCAGCAGCTCCCAGACTGCTAGCGGGAGCACAGATACGCAGTATTTT. Protein: CASSSQTASGSTDTQYF.

The chain employs TRBV28 and TRBJ2-7; 15 nucleotides match TRBD2. Germline CDR1 reads MDHEN; CDR2 reads SYDVKM. This CDR3 has 18 residues. J was trimmed by 3 bases and V by 6 bases; bases with no gene match: 12. The DNA for the CDR3 is TGTGCCAGCAGCTCCGGACACGGGACTAGCGGGAGGTACTACGAGCAGTACTTC. Its translation is CASSSGHGTSGRYYEQYF.

J is TRBJ2-7 and V is TRBV29-1, with D hard to call. In germline, CDR1 is SQVTM, CDR2 ANQGSEA. The CDR3 consists of 12 residues. The ends were cut back, 6 bases at V and 5 bases at J, with 14 bases in the middle. CDR3 residues: CSVGGWYDEQYF. The CDR3 coding sequence is TGCAGCGTCGGTGGGTGGTACGACGAGCAGTACTTC.

This clonotype was observed at least ten times. The chain combines TRBV6-9 with TRBJ1-4; tentative D call: TRBD1 (5 bases). V was clipped by 7 bases and J by 4 bases, with 19 bases between them. This CDR3 is 16 amino acids long. Germline values: CDR1 MNHGY, CDR2 SVAAGI. CDR3 DNA sequence: TGTGCCAGCATCACCCTCCCCGACAGTAATAATGAAAAACTGTTTTTT. Its translation is CASITLPDSNNEKLFF.